The table lists the clone carrying this T cell receptor beta chain with a few counts. The data stem from a study of early T cells in non-severe SARS-CoV-2 infection. Turning to the study itself: The study sequenced bulk RNA from unsorted whole blood, with chains unpaired.

Per germline, CDR1 SGHVS and CDR2 FNYEAQ. There are 15 residues in the CDR3. Losses at the gene ends were 3 bases for V and 3 bases for J; bases not matched to a gene: 5. From the 5' RACE reads, TCRdb called clonotypes with MiXCR, one entry per CDR3 protein. The data contain about 98,000 distinct CDR3 sequences, over 10% of them singletons. The receptor was isolated from an adult who was a healthcare worker with PCR-confirmed SARS-CoV-2 infection or an uninfected control (not recorded which). What was sequenced was whole blood. The chain recombines TRBV7-6 with TRBJ2-3, with TRBD2 matching 8 bases. CDR3 DNA sequence: TGTGCCAGCAGCTTTGGTAGCGGGAAGACAGATACGCAGTATTTT. Translating it yields CASSFGSGKTDTQYF. Drawing the rest from reference TRBV7-6 and TRBJ2-3, the complete variable domain is GAGVSQSPRYKVTKRGQDVALRCDPISGHVSLYWYRQALGQGPEFLTYFNYEAQQDKSGLPNDRFSAERPEGSISTLTIQRTEQRDSAMYRCASSFGSGKTDTQYFGPGTRLTVL.